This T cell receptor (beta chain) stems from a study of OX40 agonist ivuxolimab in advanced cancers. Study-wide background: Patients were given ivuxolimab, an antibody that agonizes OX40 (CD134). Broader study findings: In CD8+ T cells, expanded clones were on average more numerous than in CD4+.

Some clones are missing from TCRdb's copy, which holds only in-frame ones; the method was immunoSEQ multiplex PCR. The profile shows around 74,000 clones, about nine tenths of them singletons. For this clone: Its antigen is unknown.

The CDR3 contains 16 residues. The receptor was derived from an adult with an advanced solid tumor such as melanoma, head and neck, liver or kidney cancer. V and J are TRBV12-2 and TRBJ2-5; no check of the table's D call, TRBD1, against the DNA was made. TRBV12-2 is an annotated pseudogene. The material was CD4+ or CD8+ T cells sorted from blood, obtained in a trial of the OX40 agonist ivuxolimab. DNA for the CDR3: TGTGCAAGTCGCTTCCATCTCAGGACAGGGCGAGAGACCCAGTACTTC. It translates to CASRFHLRTGRETQYF.